This T cell receptor (beta chain) came from a study of blood T cell repertoires in COVID-19. TCRdb's copy holds only in-frame clones and misses some; the assay was immunoSEQ multiplex PCR. Among 250,000 to 300,000 clones listed, approximately 85% were seen once. CDR1 and CDR2 (germline): MDHEN, SYDVKM. Trimming shortened V by 3 bases and J by 4 bases, and 10 bases separated the two germline ends. This CDR3 comprises 13 residues. The TCR sequence derives from a woman aged 45-60 years who had recovered from COVID-19. This chain links TRBV28 with TRBJ2-7; D gene unclear. Sequenced sample: PBMCs or T cells enriched from blood (not recorded which). The CDR3 reads CASSFEAAYEQYF. The CDR3 DNA reads TGTGCCAGCAGTTTCGAGGCGGCGTACGAGCAGTACTTC.